This entry concerns a single TCR beta chain. TCRdb keeps only in-frame clones here, not all; method: immunoSEQ multiplex PCR. The table has some 140,000 clones, about 85% seen once. Germline V lookup: CDR1 KGHDR, CDR2 SFDVKD. The CDR3 covers 13 residues. The V end lost 3 bases, the J end lost 9 bases, and 14 bases lay between the germline ends. This entry belongs to a study of blood T cell repertoires in COVID-19. Study information: Samples representing acute and convalescent COVID-19 were sourced from the United States, Italy and Spain.

Specimen: peripheral blood. The chain recombines TRBV24-1 with TRBJ2-7; possibly TRBD2 for D (5 bases). This TCR came from a man in his 60s with COVID-19, enrolled during active disease. CDR3 region: CATSDESLGGQYF. The CDR3 DNA sequence: TGTGCCACCAGTGATGAGAGTCTCGGAGGGCAGTACTTC.